This T cell receptor beta chain was recorded in a study of blood T cell repertoires in COVID-19 (dated by TCRdb to the early 2020s). Background on the whole study: Samples from collaborators originated in the United States, Italy and Spain and spanned both the acute and convalescent phases of COVID-19. The material from the prospective study consisted of cDNA or gDNA derived from T cells, B-cell-depleted T cells, or PBMCs. Deeply sampled blood TCRbeta repertoires from subjects exposed to, actively infected with, or recovered from COVID-19 were included in the dataset. A freely available public database, intended as a resource for researchers studying the immune response to SARS-CoV-2, is where the repertoires were released. Samples were obtained from the ongoing ImmuneRACE study (first 160 participants) and from roughly 1,300 subjects provided by 6 global collaborators. Sample metadata almost always included a de-identified subject ID, COVID-19 status, age in years and sex. Where available, HLA class I and class II types were obtained from metadata supplied by the sample provider rather than from assay-based typing.

One collaborating source in Seattle enrolled patients while the patients were actively infected and followed the patients over time throughout the course of disease. Each collaborating institution followed its own protocols to collect whole blood in K2EDTA tubes. Collaborator samples were shipped for TCRbeta analysis as frozen whole blood, isolated PBMCs, or DNA extracted from either sample type. Comment on this clone: This clone's antigen is unknown. No much larger clonotype is one base removed from it; base qualities were not supplied.

General findings and caveats noted by the study authors: How much clinical and demographic metadata was included differed by source and by participant, and the metadata was provided uncurated.

CDR1 and CDR2, per the germline V gene, are MNHGY and SAAAGT. After removal of 5 bases from V and 9 bases from J, the junction retains 10 bases not matched to a gene. The CDR3 goes from the cysteine to the phenylalanine over 15 residues. Just the 45-base CDR3 DNA is kept, in frame starting at base 1. TCRbeta CDR3 regions were amplified from genomic DNA using the immunoSEQ Assay, a bias-controlled multiplex PCR. The original methods were these. Within the assay, amplification of reference gene primers was used to estimate how many nucleated cells each sample contained. Sequence reads were collapsed and filtered to measure the absolute abundance of every unique TCRbeta CDR3 rearrangement. For each sample, productive Simpson clonality was calculated as the square root of Simpson's diversity index across productive rearrangements. The immuneACCESS repertoire file appears here via TCRdb, limited to in-frame rearrangements. These files lack a portion of the clones; in checked studies, under half of the deficit traces to unresolved V genes, and the cause of the others is not known. The DNA gave D and trimming, while V, J and clone size come from that table. This sample lists hundreds of thousands of clones; about 88% were detected once. 11% of the sample belongs to the ten largest clones.

The V and J segments used are TRBV6-8 and TRBJ2-7; TRBD2 matches 13 bases in the middle. This clonotype was sampled from a woman aged 25-40 years with COVID-19, enrolled during active disease. Sequences were obtained from peripheral blood. The DNA reads TGTGCCAGCAGTCCCGCGGGACTAGCGGGAATTTGGCAGTACTTC. Translated, it gives CASSPAGLAGIWQYF.